Below are 18 T cell receptor beta chains sequenced from a single sample in a study of response to subunit inactivated influenza vaccine. TCRdb called the RT-PCR reads again in MiXCR, with one record for every CDR3 protein. The table has roughly 700,000 distinct CDR3 sequences, about 15% seen once. Material: PBMCs from blood, obtained roughly 2 weeks before vaccination. The receptors were gathered from a man aged 50 to 60 who received an inactivated influenza vaccine.

The chain recombines TRBV28 with TRBJ1-2; D may be TRBD1 (6 bases). With 5 bases removed from V and 3 bases from J, the gap between germline ends came to 19 bases. Germline-derived CDR1 and CDR2 are MDHEN and SYDVKM. This CDR3 is built from 16 residues. CDR3 coding DNA: TGTGCCAGCAGTCTACAGGGTTTCTTTTCTTACTATGGCTACACCTTC. This translates into CASSLQGFFSYYGYTF.

This clonotype was found a few times. V gene TRBV2 combines with J gene TRBJ2-1, with 12 bases aligning to TRBD2. Unmatched junction bases numbered 7, after V lost 4 bases and J lost 9 bases. Germline V CDR1 and CDR2: SNHLY, FYNNEI. This CDR3 is 15 amino acids long. CDR3 sequence reads: CASSAASGRAGEQFF. The CDR3 DNA reads as TGTGCCAGCAGTGCGGCTAGCGGGAGGGCCGGTGAGCAGTTCTTC. The whole variable domain, filled in from reference TRBV2 and TRBJ2-1, reads EPEVTQTPSHQVTQMGQEVILRCVPISNHLYFYWYRQILGQKVEFLVSFYNNEISEKSEIFDDQFSVERPDGSNFTLKIRSTKLEDSAMYFCASSAASGRAGEQFFGPGTRLTVL.

The rearrangement uses TRBV7-9 and TRBJ2-1; D is ambiguous. V lost 6 bases and J lost 7, with 13 bases in between. The CDR3 extends over 13 amino acids. CDR1 is SEHNR, CDR2 FQNEAQ, per germline (reference sequence). CDR3 nucleotide sequence: TGTGCCAGCAGGGGGTCAGGTGGGAATGAGCAGTTCTTC. Translating it yields CASRGSGGNEQFF.

This clonotype was counted only a few times. V gene TRBV9 combines with J gene TRBJ2-7, with a weak D call TRBD1 (6 bases). The CDR3 runs 16 residues. The germline V and J ends were trimmed by 0 bases and 3 bases, with 16 bases remaining between them. Germline loops: CDR1 SGDLS, CDR2 YYNGEE. Here the CDR3 reads CASSVAGTGIFYEQYF. CDR3 in DNA: TGTGCCAGCAGCGTAGCTGGTACAGGGATTTTCTACGAGCAGTACTTC. Drawing the rest from reference TRBV9 and TRBJ2-7, the complete variable domain is DSGVTQTPKHLITATGQRVTLRCSPRSGDLSVYWYQQSLDQGLQFLIQYYNGEERAKGNILERFSAQQFPDLHSELNLSSLELGDSALYFCASSVAGTGIFYEQYFGPGTRLTVT.

This clonotype has more than one count but fewer than ten. The chain joins TRBV20-1 to TRBJ1-2, with 10 bases lining up with TRBD1. This CDR3 spans 15 amino acids. V dropped 4 bases and J dropped 1; count of bases not matched to a gene: 6. Germline V gene sequence: CDR1 DFQATT, CDR2 SNEGSKA (reference sequence). CDR3 protein: CSAINRDRGNYGYTF. CDR3 bases: TGCAGTGCTATTAACCGGGACAGGGGTAACTATGGCTACACCTTC.

The chain uses TRBV5-6 and TRBJ1-1; D is uncertain. V gave up 0 bases and J gave up 1 base, with 10 bases separating them. The CDR3 covers 15 residues. Germline lookup yields CDR1 SGHDT and CDR2 YYEEEE. CDR3 sequence reads: CASSLVDLTNTEAFF. CDR3 sequence (DNA): TGTGCCAGCAGCTTGGTGGACCTGACGAACACTGAAGCTTTCTTT.

V usage is TRBV4-3 and J usage is TRBJ2-6; no firm D call. The CDR3 contains 16 residues. V lost 1 base, J lost 2 bases, and 9 bases lay in between. Germline V lookup: CDR1 LGHNA, CDR2 YSLEER. The CDR3 sequence: CASSQGVAAGANVLTF. CDR3 sequence (DNA): TGCGCCAGCAGCCAAGGTGTGGCAGCTGGGGCCAACGTCCTGACTTTC.

This clonotype showed up many times. V gene TRBV6-2 or TRBV6-3 combines with J gene TRBJ2-7; D remains ambiguous. Germline V CDR1 and CDR2: MNHEY, SVGEGT. Trimming left V 8 bases short and J 5 bases short, with 16 bases between. This CDR3 spans 13 amino acids. CDR3 loop: CASVEDSRNEQYF. Written as DNA, the CDR3 is TGTGCCAGCGTCGAAGATTCCAGGAACGAGCAGTACTTC.

V is TRBV27 and J is TRBJ2-2; 9 nucleotides line up with TRBD1. The V and J ends lost 5 bases and 7 bases, in that order; junction bases with no gene match: 11. This CDR3 contains 16 residues. Germline V gives CDR1 MNHEY, CDR2 SMNVEV (reference sequence). The CDR3 is CASSKPGQGLGGELFF. CDR3 coding DNA: TGTGCCAGCAGTAAACCGGGACAGGGCTTGGGCGGGGAGCTGTTTTTT.

Notes on this clonotype: A junction end diverges from the germline sequence, so it may reflect a read error. The V and J genes are TRBV3-1 and TRBJ2-1; 8 nucleotides align to TRBD1. Germline assignment: CDR1 LGHDT and CDR2 YNNKEL (reference sequence). The CDR3 is made up of 16 amino acids. The CDR3 bases are TGTGCCAGAAGCCGCGGCAGGGGGCTTCACTACAATGAGCAGTTCTTC. This translates into CARSRGRGLHYNEQFF.

This clonotype was seen at least ten times. V is TRBV2 and J is TRBJ1-3; D remains unclear. With 3 bases removed from V and 0 bases from J, the gap between germline ends came to 9 bases. In germline, CDR1 is SNHLY, CDR2 FYNNEI. The CDR3 covers 15 residues. The CDR3 DNA is TGTGCCAGCAGTGACGGCAGCTTCTCTGGAAACACCATATATTTT. Amino acid sequence: CASSDGSFSGNTIYF.

The sample holds a few counts of this clonotype. The chain is built from TRBV20-1 and TRBJ2-5, with 8 bases matching TRBD2. The V segment lost 6 bases and the J segment 0 bases; nucleotides outside the gene matches: 6. Germline V gene lookup returns CDR1 DFQATT and CDR2 SNEGSKA (reference sequence). The CDR3 runs 14 residues. The CDR3 spells CSASREGYQETQYF. The CDR3 DNA reads as TGCAGTGCCTCACGGGAGGGGTACCAAGAGACCCAGTACTTC.

CDR3 sequence reads: CASSPLGRTGGDEQYF. The CDR3 bases are TGTGCCAGCTCACCACTCGGTCGGACAGGGGGCGACGAGCAGTACTTC. The chain carries TRBV18 and TRBJ2-7; 11 bases map to TRBD1. CDR1 is KGHSH, CDR2 LQKENI, per germline. The CDR3 loop spans 16 amino acids. V was clipped by 1 base and J by 5 bases; unmatched bases: 7.

This clonotype has ten or more counts. V gene TRBV20-1 combines with J gene TRBJ2-1, with 10 bases identical to TRBD2. V was clipped by 6 bases and J by 10 bases; unmatched bases: 9. This CDR3 is 13 amino acids long. Per germline, CDR1 DFQATT and CDR2 SNEGSKA (reference sequence). The CDR3 sequence: CSAGTSGEREQFF. As DNA, the CDR3 is TGCAGTGCCGGAACTAGCGGGGAGAGAGAGCAGTTCTTC.

The chain joins TRBV7-2 to TRBJ2-4; D possibly corresponds to TRBD2 (7 bases). Germline lookup yields CDR1 SGHTA and CDR2 FQGNSA. The V gene lost 3 bases and the J gene lost 8 bases, with 11 bases spanning the gap. The CDR3 loop spans 13 amino acids. CDR3 sequence: CASSFLGGDIQYF. CDR3 in DNA: TGTGCCAGCAGCTTCCTAGGGGGGGACATTCAGTACTTC.

This clonotype was detected ten times or more. The chain employs TRBV20-1 and TRBJ2-3, with D maybe TRBD1 (6 bases). Trimming shortened V by 4 bases and J by 2 bases, and 10 bases separated the two germline ends. This CDR3 has 13 residues. CDR1 and CDR2 from the germline V gene are DFQATT and SNEGSKA (reference sequence). CDR3 DNA: TGCAGTGCTACCGGACAGTCCACAGATACGCAGTATTTT. Its protein product is CSATGQSTDTQYF.

The sample holds many counts of this clonotype. The chain links TRBV12-3 or TRBV12-4 to TRBJ2-1; 9 bases are a match to TRBD2. The CDR3 is made up of 14 amino acids. V was pared by 4 bases and J by 3 bases, with 1 base of the junction left unmatched. This CDR3 reads CASSSTSGYNEQFF. In DNA form, the CDR3 reads TGTGCCAGCAGTTCGACTAGCGGCTACAATGAGCAGTTCTTC.

The DNA of the CDR3 is TGCGCCAGCAGCTCTAGGGCTGACACTGAAGCTTTCTTT. Amino acids: CASSSRADTEAFF. The chain carries TRBV5-1 and TRBJ1-1; D uncertain. The CDR3 has 13 amino acids. Germline V gene sequence: CDR1 SGHRS, CDR2 YFSETQ. Trimming took off 3 bases at V and 3 bases at J, with 9 bases between the two ends.